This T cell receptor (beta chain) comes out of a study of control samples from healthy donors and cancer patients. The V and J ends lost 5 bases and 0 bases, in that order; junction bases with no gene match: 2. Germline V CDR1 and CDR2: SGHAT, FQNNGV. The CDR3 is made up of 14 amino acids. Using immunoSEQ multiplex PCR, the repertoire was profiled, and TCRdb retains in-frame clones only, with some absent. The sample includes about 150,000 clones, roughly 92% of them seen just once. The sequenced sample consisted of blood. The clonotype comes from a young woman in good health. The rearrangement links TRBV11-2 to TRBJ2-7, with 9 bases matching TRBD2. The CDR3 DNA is TGTGCCAGCAGCAGGGGACTAGCCTCCTACGAGCAGTACTTC. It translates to CASSRGLASYEQYF.